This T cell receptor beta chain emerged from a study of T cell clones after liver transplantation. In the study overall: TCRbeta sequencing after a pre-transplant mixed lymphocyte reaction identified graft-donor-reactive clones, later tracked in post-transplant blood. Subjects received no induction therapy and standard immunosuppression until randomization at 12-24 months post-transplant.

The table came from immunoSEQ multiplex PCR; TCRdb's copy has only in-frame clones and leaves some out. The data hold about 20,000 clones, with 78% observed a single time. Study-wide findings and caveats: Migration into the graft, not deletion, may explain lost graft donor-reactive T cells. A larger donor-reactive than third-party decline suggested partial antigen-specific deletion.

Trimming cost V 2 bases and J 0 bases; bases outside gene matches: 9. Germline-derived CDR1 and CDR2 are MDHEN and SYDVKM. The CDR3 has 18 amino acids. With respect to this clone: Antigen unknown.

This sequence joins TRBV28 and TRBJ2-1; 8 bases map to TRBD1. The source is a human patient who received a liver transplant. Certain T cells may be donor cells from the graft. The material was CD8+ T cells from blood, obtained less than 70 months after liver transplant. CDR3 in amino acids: CASSLPGQGTSSYNEQFF. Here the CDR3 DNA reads TGTGCCAGCAGTTTACCTGGACAGGGAACAAGCTCCTACAATGAGCAGTTCTTC. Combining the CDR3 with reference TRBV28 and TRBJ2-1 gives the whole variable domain DVKVTQSSRYLVKRTGEKVFLECVQDMDHENMFWYRQDPGLGLRLIYFSYDVKMKEKGDIPEGYSVSREKKERFSLILESASTNQTSMYLCASSLPGQGTSSYNEQFFGPGTRLTVL.